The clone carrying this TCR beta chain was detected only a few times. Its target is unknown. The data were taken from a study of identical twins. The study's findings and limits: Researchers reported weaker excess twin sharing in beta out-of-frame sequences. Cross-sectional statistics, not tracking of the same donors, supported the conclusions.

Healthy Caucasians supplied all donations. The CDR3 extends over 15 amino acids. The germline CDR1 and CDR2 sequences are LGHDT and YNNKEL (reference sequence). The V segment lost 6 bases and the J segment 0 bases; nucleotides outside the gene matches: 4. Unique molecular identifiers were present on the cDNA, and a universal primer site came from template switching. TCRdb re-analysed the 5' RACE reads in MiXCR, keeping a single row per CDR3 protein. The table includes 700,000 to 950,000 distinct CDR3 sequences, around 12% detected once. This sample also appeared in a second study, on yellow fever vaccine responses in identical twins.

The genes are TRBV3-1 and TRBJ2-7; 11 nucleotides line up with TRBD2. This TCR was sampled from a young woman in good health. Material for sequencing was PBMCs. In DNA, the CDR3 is TGTGCCAGCAGGACCGGGACTAGCGGCTCCTACGAGCAGTACGTC. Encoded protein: CASRTGTSGSYEQYV.